A single sample is the source of the 13 T cell receptor beta chains below, sequenced in a study of cytomegalovirus exposure and HLA in healthy donors. The PCR had 60 Vbeta and 13 Jbeta primers. The protocol was immunoSEQ multiplex PCR, while the TCRdb copy is restricted to in-frame clones and leaves out a portion. The sample yields 55,000 to 70,000 clones, approximately 90% seen once. The specimen sequenced was PBMCs. All receptors derive from a woman in her twenties or thirties in good health and CMV-seronegative.

This chain links TRBV6-5 with TRBJ2-1, with TRBD2 identical over 8 bases. V shed 7 bases, J shed 7 bases, and the junction held 12 bases outside the gene matches. The germline V gene encodes CDR1 MNHEY and CDR2 SVGAGI. The length of the CDR3 is 15 residues. This CDR3 is CASTSKREKYNEQFF. DNA for the CDR3: TGTGCCAGCACCTCCAAGCGGGAGAAGTATAATGAGCAGTTCTTC.

The chain recombines TRBV7-6 with TRBJ2-3; 7 bases align to TRBD2. The CDR3 consists of 20 residues. The J segment lost 0 bases and the V segment lost 5 bases, leaving 20 bases of the junction unmatched. Germline V gives CDR1 SGHVS, CDR2 FNYEAQ. The CDR3 loop reads CASSLHTSAEPITSTDTQYF. DNA of the CDR3: TGTGCCAGCAGCCTCCACACTAGCGCCGAACCGATAACTAGCACAGATACGCAGTATTTT.

CDR3 nucleotide sequence: TGTGCCACCAGCAGAGAAATAGCGGGAGGGTACAATGAGCAGTTCTTC. Its translation: CATSREIAGGYNEQFF. This sequence joins TRBV15 and TRBJ2-1, with TRBD2 matching 11 bases. Looked up from germline, CDR1 is LNHNV and CDR2 is YYDKDF (reference sequence). The ends lost 0 bases at V and 4 bases at J; junction bases unmatched: 2. This CDR3 spans 16 amino acids.

The chain uses TRBV5-1 and TRBJ1-1, with D possibly being TRBD1 (6 bases). The V end lost 0 bases, the J end lost 5 bases, and 14 bases lay between the germline ends. Per germline, CDR1 SGHRS and CDR2 YFSETQ. This CDR3 contains 15 residues. The CDR3 DNA follows: TGCGCCAGCAGCTTGGCTAAACAGGGTGGAACTGAAGCTTTCTTT. Translated, it gives CASSLAKQGGTEAFF.

This clone was observed a single time. The chain links TRBV4-2 to TRBJ2-3, with 7 bases matching TRBD2. The germline CDR1 and CDR2 sequences are LGHNA and YNFKEQ. The CDR3 contains 17 residues. The ends lost 0 bases at V and 6 bases at J; junction bases unmatched: 12. CDR3: CASSQEGHPLATDTQYF. CDR3 bases: TGTGCCAGCAGCCAAGAGGGGCACCCACTAGCGACCGATACGCAGTATTTT.

The rearrangement joins TRBV7-2 to TRBJ2-7, with a weak D call TRBD2 (6 bases). Looked up from germline, CDR1 is SGHTA and CDR2 is FQGNSA. The CDR3 has 15 residues. V was pared by 6 bases and J by 1 base, with 16 bases between. CDR3 amino acids: CASSPTGGGSYEQYF. Here the CDR3 DNA reads TGTGCCAGCAGTCCCACTGGTGGGGGGTCCTACGAGCAGTACTTC.

The chain links TRBV2 to TRBJ1-2, with D unresolved. The CDR3 extends over 15 amino acids. The V and J ends lost 0 bases and 2 bases respectively, with 10 bases between them. The germline V gene encodes CDR1 SNHLY and CDR2 FYNNEI. CDR3: CASSEASAGNYGYTF. For the CDR3, the DNA is TGTGCCAGCAGTGAAGCGTCGGCCGGGAACTATGGCTACACCTTC.

The V gene is TRBV2, the J gene TRBJ2-3; no firm D call. This CDR3 has 16 residues. Per germline, CDR1 SNHLY and CDR2 FYNNEI. Trimming shortened V by 4 bases and J by 2 bases, and 16 bases separated the two germline ends. CDR3 sequence (DNA): TGTGCCAGCAGTGGGGTGAGGAGCATCAACACAGATACGCAGTATTTT. Amino acids: CASSGVRSINTDTQYF.

The sample holds one count of this clone. An end of the junction differs from the germline gene, which may be a read error. The rearrangement joins TRBV7-9 to TRBJ2-7; the match to TRBD2 covers 11 bases. CDR3 length: 16 amino acids. Germline assignment: CDR1 SEHNR and CDR2 FQNEAQ (reference sequence). The CDR3 bases are TGTTCCAGCAGCTCCCAAGGGACTAGCGGTCCCTACGAGCAGTACTTC. Encoded protein: CSSSSQGTSGPYEQYF.

The chain uses TRBV4-1 and TRBJ1-2; 7 bases line up with TRBD1. The V and J ends lost 1 base and 2 bases, in that order; junction bases with no gene match: 1. Germline values: CDR1 MGHRA, CDR2 YSYEKL. The CDR3 is 14 amino acids. CDR3 in DNA: TGCGCCAGCAGCCAAGGGACAGGAAACTATGGCTACACCTTC. Protein: CASSQGTGNYGYTF.

The J gene is TRBJ2-1, the V gene TRBV7-9, with D possibly matching TRBD2 (5 bases). The germline V gene has CDR1 SEHNR and CDR2 FQNEAQ (reference sequence). V lost 1 base to trimming and J lost 8 bases, with 6 bases between them. This CDR3 has 12 residues. In DNA form, the CDR3 reads TGTGCCAGCAGCTTAGTACTAGATGAGCAGTTCTTC. It is translated as CASSLVLDEQFF.

The chain uses TRBV7-6 and TRBJ2-7; TRBD1 matches at 8 bases. J was trimmed by 5 bases and V by 2 bases; bases with no gene match: 8. Germline CDR1 reads SGHVS; CDR2 reads FNYEAQ. The CDR3 is 15 amino acids. The CDR3 DNA is TGTGCCAGCAGCTTAAAACCGGGCAGGGGGCACGAGCAGTACTTC. It specifies CASSLKPGRGHEQYF.

In this sample, this clone turned up a few times. The chain is built from TRBV10-2 and TRBJ2-7; 8 nucleotides agree with TRBD2. After removal of 3 bases from V and 4 bases from J, the junction contained 11 bases not matched to a gene. The CDR3 is made up of 16 amino acids. Per the germline V gene, CDR1 is WSHSY and CDR2 is SAAADI. DNA of the CDR3: TGCGCCAGCAGTGACCTATCTGTAGCGGGACAATACGAGCAGTACTTC. Amino acid sequence: CASSDLSVAGQYEQYF.